The 31 T cell receptor beta chains below come from one sample, sequenced in a study of early stage breast cancer tumors. The repertoire was sequenced with immunoSEQ multiplex PCR; TCRdb's copy has only in-frame clones and lacks some. Of roughly 53,000 clones listed, approximately 90% were seen once; the top ten hold 5%. The sequencing input was blood. Receptors originate from a person between 65 and 79 years old with breast cancer.

The chain couples TRBV19 to TRBJ1-1; D not certain. CDR1 LNHDA and CDR2 SQIVND come from the germline V gene (reference sequence). V lost 3 bases and J 2 bases, leaving 7 bases between the germline ends. This CDR3 has 13 residues. CDR3 region: CASSMLLNTEAFF. CDR3 in DNA: TGTGCCAGTAGTATGTTACTTAACACTGAAGCTTTCTTT.

This chain uses TRBV18 with TRBJ2-7; possibly TRBD1 for D (6 bases). The germline gives CDR1 KGHSH, CDR2 LQKENI. This CDR3 has 14 residues. V lost 6 bases and J lost 0, with 12 bases in between. DNA of the CDR3: TGTGCCAGCTCCCGGGACACGTCCTCCTACGAGCAGTACTTC. Translating gives CASSRDTSSYEQYF.

J is TRBJ2-7 and V is TRBV18, with a possible D match to TRBD2 (6 bases). Germline values: CDR1 KGHSH, CDR2 LQKENI. This CDR3 has 16 amino acids. Trimming stripped 5 bases from V and 0 bases from J, with 17 bases between. In nucleotides, the CDR3 is TGTGCCAGCTCAGGACGGAGTAGCGGCACCTCCTACGAGCAGTACTTC. Translation: CASSGRSSGTSYEQYF.

This chain joins TRBV18 and TRBJ1-1; 7 bases map to TRBD1. Germline assignment: CDR1 KGHSH and CDR2 LQKENI. This CDR3 spans 15 amino acids. The trim removed 0 bases at V and 1 base at J, leaving 2 bases unmatched. CDR3 in DNA: TGTGCCAGCTCACCACCGACAGGGTGGAACACTGAAGCTTTCTTT. It specifies CASSPPTGWNTEAFF.

V usage is TRBV7-9 and J usage is TRBJ1-1; D is perhaps TRBD1 (5 bases). V lost 5 bases, J lost 3 bases, and 19 bases lay in between. CDR3 size: 16 residues. Germline CDR1 SEHNR, CDR2 FQNEAQ (reference sequence). In DNA, the CDR3 is TGTGCCAGCAGCGGCCTTGCTGGGGCGATTGACACTGAAGCTTTCTTT. This gives the protein CASSGLAGAIDTEAFF.

J is TRBJ1-2 and V is TRBV6-5; D might be TRBD1 (6 bases). The CDR3 extends over 16 amino acids. Germline CDR1 MNHEY, CDR2 SVGAGI. Deletions cut 2 bases from V and 1 base from J, with 14 bases between. The chain's CDR3 is CASSYGGGGYNYGYTF. In nucleotides, the CDR3 is TGTGCCAGCAGTTACGGAGGGGGGGGGTATAACTATGGCTACACCTTC.

V and J are TRBV5-1 and TRBJ2-2; no clear D. The ends were cut back, 1 base at V and 1 base at J, with 5 bases in the middle. CDR3 length: 14 residues. Looked up from germline, CDR1 is SGHRS and CDR2 is YFSETQ. This CDR3 reads CASSLSRNTGELFF. CDR3 coding DNA: TGCGCCAGCAGCTTGAGCCGGAACACCGGGGAGCTGTTTTTT. The variable domain in full, completed from reference TRBV5-1 and TRBJ2-2, reads KAGVTQTPRYLIKTRGQQVTLSCSPISGHRSVSWYQQTPGQGLQFLFEYFSETQRNKGNFPGRFSGRQFSNSRSEMNVSTLELGDSALYLCASSLSRNTGELFFGEGSRLTVL.

The chain recombines TRBV5-1 with TRBJ2-1; 9 bases line up with TRBD2. The CDR3 spans 15 residues. V lost 2 bases and J lost 9; bases outside the gene matches: 9. CDR1 is SGHRS and CDR2 is YFSETQ in the germline V gene. In DNA, the CDR3 is TGCGCCAGCAGCTTCGAGCAGCGGGGGGCCGCTGAGCAGTTCTTC. Amino acids: CASSFEQRGAAEQFF.

The chain carries TRBV13 and TRBJ1-1, with a tentative D call TRBD1 (5 bases). The CDR3 runs to 13 residues. Germline CDR1 and CDR2: PRHDT and FYEKMQ (reference sequence). V dropped 3 bases and J dropped 4 bases, with 9 bases sitting between them. In nucleotides, the CDR3 is TGTGCCAGCAGCTTGGGAGGGACCACTGAAGCTTTCTTT. It yields the protein CASSLGGTTEAFF.

With respect to this clone: One junction end disagrees with the germline gene, perhaps due to a read error. The chain links TRBV5-4 to TRBJ2-1, with 9 positions matching TRBD2. CDR3 length: 13 residues. Germline V gene data show CDR1 as SGHNT and CDR2 as YYREEE (reference sequence). The chain's CDR3 is CASSPSLAGKRLF. The CDR3 bases are TGTGCCAGCAGCCCCAGCCTAGCGGGAAAGAGGCTCTTC.

This sequence joins TRBV19 and TRBJ2-7; 7 nucleotides line up with TRBD1. Germline lookup yields CDR1 LNHDA and CDR2 SQIVND (reference sequence). The CDR3 length is 15 residues. J lost 2 bases, V lost 3 bases, and 7 bases had no gene match. The CDR3 sequence: CASSIRQGMAYEQYF. The CDR3 DNA reads TGTGCCAGTAGTATCCGACAGGGAATGGCCTACGAGCAGTACTTC.

The chain recombines TRBV7-9 with TRBJ1-5, with 9 bases lining up with TRBD1. The germline V gene encodes CDR1 SEHNR and CDR2 FQNEAQ (reference sequence). The trim removed 3 bases at V and 4 bases at J, leaving 7 bases unmatched. This CDR3 is 16 amino acids long. In DNA, the CDR3 is TGTGCCAGCAGCTTTTCCGGGACAGGGTATAATCAGCCCCAGCATTTT. It codes for CASSFSGTGYNQPQHF.

The chain employs TRBV7-3 and TRBJ1-1, with D uncertain. The CDR3 runs 13 residues. V was pared by 2 bases and J by 5 bases, with 9 bases between. From germline, CDR1 is SGHTA and CDR2 FQGTGA. DNA for the CDR3: TGTGCCAGCAGCTTATATGGGAGGACTGAAGCTTTCTTT. Its protein is CASSLYGRTEAFF.

The V gene is TRBV28, the J gene TRBJ1-2; D possibly corresponds to TRBD1 (5 bases). The germline V gene encodes CDR1 MDHEN and CDR2 SYDVKM. The CDR3 runs 14 residues. V lost 6 bases and J lost 0, with 11 bases in between. The CDR3 is CASSPPRANYGYTF. For the CDR3, the DNA is TGTGCCAGCAGCCCCCCCAGGGCTAACTATGGCTACACCTTC.

The chain uses TRBV19 and TRBJ1-1; TRBD1 agrees at 11 bases. The V gene end was trimmed by 6 bases and the J gene end by 3 bases; junction bases not matched to a gene: 9. Looked up from germline, CDR1 is LNHDA and CDR2 is SQIVND (reference sequence). The CDR3 runs 16 residues. The CDR3 here is CASSLRRTGGYTEAFF. The CDR3 DNA reads as TGTGCCAGTAGCCTAAGGAGGACAGGGGGCTACACTGAAGCTTTCTTT.

In this sample, this clone turned up a few times. The rearrangement joins TRBV30 to TRBJ1-2; no clear D gene. Germline CDR1 reads GTSNPN; CDR2 reads SVGIG (reference sequence). This CDR3 is built from 13 residues. V lost 2 bases and J lost 7, with 14 bases in between. CDR3 in amino acids: CAWSYDGRAGYTF. CDR3 DNA sequence: TGTGCCTGGAGTTATGACGGGCGGGCTGGCTACACCTTC. Full variable domain (outside the CDR3, taken from reference TRBV30 and TRBJ1-2): SQTIHQWPATLVQPVGSPLSLECTVEGTSNPNLYWYRQAAGRGLQLLFYSVGIGQISSEVPQNLSASRPQDRQFILSSKKLLLSDSGFYLCAWSYDGRAGYTFGSGTRLTVV.

V and J are TRBV10-3 and TRBJ2-5; D is undetermined. V lost 2 bases, J lost 4 bases, and 11 bases lay in between. Germline V gene data show CDR1 as ENHRY and CDR2 as SYGVKD. The CDR3 covers 14 residues. CDR3 protein: CAISERLDGETQYF. CDR3 nucleotide sequence: TGTGCCATCAGTGAGAGGCTAGATGGAGAGACCCAGTACTTC.

The rearrangement joins TRBV14 to TRBJ1-2; TRBD1 matches at 7 bases. Looked up from germline, CDR1 is SGHDN and CDR2 is FVKESK. This CDR3 region has 14 residues. After removal of 1 base from V and 6 bases from J, the junction contained 5 bases not matched to a gene. The CDR3 bases are TGTGCCAGCAGCCAAGTGAGGCAGGGGGATGGCTACACCTTC. Its protein is CASSQVRQGDGYTF.

The genes are TRBV6-5 and TRBJ2-5, with a weak D call TRBD1 (6 bases). V lost 3 bases and J 3 bases, leaving 11 bases between the germline ends. Germline loops: CDR1 MNHEY, CDR2 SVGAGI. The CDR3 is 14 amino acids. The CDR3 spells CASSYQAGEETQYF. CDR3 nucleotide sequence: TGTGCCAGCAGTTATCAGGCAGGGGAAGAGACCCAGTACTTC.

The chain employs TRBV18 and TRBJ1-1; 10 positions agree with TRBD1. J lost 3 bases, V lost 0 bases, and 1 base had no gene match. CDR3 length: 15 residues. The germline CDR1 and CDR2 sequences are KGHSH and LQKENI. CDR3 loop: CASSPPGTGDTEAFF. DNA of the CDR3: TGTGCCAGCTCACCACCCGGGACAGGGGACACTGAAGCTTTCTTT.

This sequence joins TRBV7-8 and TRBJ2-7; D is unclear. The CDR3 sequence is 12 residues long. Germline V gene data show CDR1 as SGHVS and CDR2 as FQNEAQ. Trimming took 8 bases from V and 6 from J, leaving 14 bases between them. This CDR3 reads CASAPSLGEQYF. The DNA of the CDR3 is TGTGCCAGCGCTCCGTCACTTGGCGAGCAGTACTTC.

The rearrangement joins TRBV6-5 to TRBJ2-7, with a tentative D call TRBD1 (7 bases). V lost 7 bases to trimming and J lost 2 bases, with 15 bases between them. The CDR3 has 14 amino acids. From germline, CDR1 is MNHEY and CDR2 SVGAGI. The CDR3 DNA sequence: TGTGCCAGCAACCAGGGGGGCAGCCCCTACGAGCAGTACTTC. Its protein is CASNQGGSPYEQYF.

The V and J genes are TRBV19 and TRBJ2-1; D perhaps matches TRBD1 (5 bases). Germline values: CDR1 LNHDA, CDR2 SQIVND (reference sequence). V was shortened by 0 bases and J by 2 bases, with 11 bases between the two germline ends. CDR3 length: 16 residues. Written as DNA, the CDR3 is TGTGCCAGTAGTATAGATCGGGCAGGGACCTACAATGAGCAGTTCTTC. Its translation is CASSIDRAGTYNEQFF.

The sample holds one count of this clone. V is TRBV7-6 and J is TRBJ2-5; D unclear. Per germline, CDR1 SGHVS and CDR2 FNYEAQ. The CDR3 has 13 residues. V gave up 5 bases and J gave up 10 bases, with 17 bases separating them. CDR3 loop: CASSPLSQVSQYF. DNA for the CDR3: TGTGCCAGCAGCCCCCTAAGCCAAGTGAGCCAGTACTTC.

The chain has TRBV28 and TRBJ2-7; 9 bases agree with TRBD2. The CDR3 spans 16 residues. Germline CDR1 MDHEN, CDR2 SYDVKM. The junction had 8 bases not matched to a gene; V was cut back by 1 base and J by 4 bases. CDR3: CASSLSSAGGPYEQYF. CDR3 bases: TGTGCCAGCAGTTTATCTTCGGCGGGAGGGCCTTACGAGCAGTACTTC.

The CDR3 region is CASSSQGAGTEAFF. CDR3 nucleotide sequence: TGCGCCAGCAGCTCGCAGGGGGCAGGGACTGAAGCTTTCTTT. This chain connects TRBV5-1 to TRBJ1-1; 8 bases are a match to TRBD1. Per the germline V gene, CDR1 is SGHRS and CDR2 is YFSETQ. J was trimmed by 5 bases and V by 3 bases; bases with no gene match: 6. The length of the CDR3 is 14 residues.

This chain joins TRBV19 and TRBJ1-1, with TRBD1 as a possible D gene (6 bases). The germline V and J ends were trimmed by 6 bases and 0 bases, with 11 bases remaining between them. Germline V lookup: CDR1 LNHDA, CDR2 SQIVND (reference sequence). CDR3 length: 14 amino acids. The CDR3 bases are TGTGCCAGTAGGTCACAGGGCATGAACACTGAAGCTTTCTTT. It yields the protein CASRSQGMNTEAFF.

The chain joins TRBV6-5 to TRBJ2-7, with D tentatively TRBD2 (5 bases). The germline V gene has CDR1 MNHEY and CDR2 SVGAGI. This CDR3 contains 15 residues. V gave up 6 bases and J gave up 5 bases, with 20 bases separating them. The CDR3 protein is CASRFLSGPPNEQYF. DNA for the CDR3: TGTGCCAGCAGATTCCTCAGCGGACCCCCGAACGAGCAGTACTTC.

The CDR3 DNA is TGCAGCGTTCCGCTTAGCGGGAGGGCCTCAGATACGCAGTATTTT. It is translated as CSVPLSGRASDTQYF. This chain connects TRBV29-1 to TRBJ2-3, with 11 bases matching TRBD2. The CDR3 extends over 15 amino acids. Per the germline V gene, CDR1 is SQVTM and CDR2 is ANQGSEA. J was trimmed by 4 bases and V by 5 bases; bases with no gene match: 8.

The chain has TRBV15 and TRBJ1-4, with TRBD1 matching 10 bases. This CDR3 has 13 amino acids. V gave up 8 bases and J gave up 7 bases; unmatched junction bases: 4. From germline, CDR1 is LNHNV and CDR2 YYDKDF (reference sequence). The CDR3 is CATGQGVGEKLFF. The CDR3 bases are TGTGCCACCGGACAGGGGGTCGGTGAAAAACTGTTTTTT. Filled out from reference TRBV15 and TRBJ1-4, the complete variable domain reads DAMVIQNPRYQVTQFGKPVTLSCSQTLNHNVMYWYQQKSSQAPKLLFHYYDKDFNNEADTPDNFQSRRPNTSFCFLDIRSPGLGDTAMYLCATGQGVGEKLFFGSGTQLSVL.

This clone was found once. The chain is built from TRBV25-1 and TRBJ2-5; 8 bases are a match to TRBD2. Germline CDR1 is MGHDK and CDR2 is SYGVNS. The CDR3 runs to 13 residues. V gave up 9 bases and J gave up 2 bases; unmatched junction bases: 5. DNA for the CDR3: TGTGCCAGACGGGAGGGGCGTCAAGAGACCCAGTACTTC. As protein: CARREGRQETQYF.